The 23 T cell receptor beta chains reported below all come from one sample, sequenced in a study of cytomegalovirus exposure and HLA in healthy donors. 13 Jbeta primers and 60 Vbeta primers were used for the PCR. Profiling relied on immunoSEQ multiplex PCR, and the TCRdb table lists in-frame clones only, not all of them. The table lists about 120,000 clones, about 80% of them singletons. The sample was PBMCs. The origin of the receptors is a man aged 25-45 years in good health and CMV-seropositive.

The chain joins TRBV11-1 to TRBJ1-4; a weak D match, TRBD1 (6 bases). This CDR3 region has 15 residues. Trimming removed 2 bases at V and 8 bases at J, with 15 bases between. In germline, CDR1 is SGHAT, CDR2 FQDESV (reference sequence). CDR3 loop: CASSLRTGSEEKLFF. The CDR3, as DNA: TGTGCCAGCAGCTTACGAACAGGGTCGGAGGAAAAACTGTTTTTT.

The chain carries TRBV30 and TRBJ2-2, with TRBD1 identical over 8 bases. The junction had 13 bases not matched to a gene; V was cut back by 3 bases and J by 4 bases. Germline V lookup: CDR1 GTSNPN, CDR2 SVGIG (reference sequence). The CDR3 covers 17 residues. CDR3 region: CAWRHRTGGLFTGELFF. The CDR3 DNA reads as TGTGCCTGGAGGCACCGAACAGGGGGATTATTCACCGGGGAGCTGTTTTTT.

This clone was counted a few times. The gene calls are TRBV7-2 and TRBJ1-2; D uncertain. V lost 1 base and J 6 bases, leaving 6 bases between the germline ends. This CDR3 contains 12 residues. Germline V gene data show CDR1 as SGHTA and CDR2 as FQGNSA. The CDR3 nucleotides read TGTGCCAGCAGCTTAGATGCGGATGGCTACACCTTC. This translates into CASSLDADGYTF.

The rearrangement links TRBV6-1 to TRBJ2-7, with 7 bases fitting TRBD2. Germline CDR1 MNHNS, CDR2 SASEGT. V dropped 3 bases and J dropped 2; count of bases not matched to a gene: 7. The CDR3 sequence is 15 residues long. The CDR3 DNA sequence: TGTGCCAGCAGTGATAGGGCTAGCGGAACCTACGAGCAGTACTTC. This codes for CASSDRASGTYEQYF.

This chain connects TRBV11-3 to TRBJ2-1; the match to TRBD2 covers 14 bases. Germline CDR1 is SGHNT and CDR2 is YENEEA. V lost 6 bases and J lost 4; bases outside the gene matches: 11. This CDR3 spans 18 amino acids. The CDR3 region has the DNA TGTGCCAGCAGTCAGGGGGGGACTAGCGGGAGCGTTTACAATGAGCAGTTCTTC. It translates to CASSQGGTSGSVYNEQFF.

The chain combines TRBV9 with TRBJ1-1; D is possibly TRBD1 (6 bases). The CDR3 covers 14 residues. The V and J ends lost 3 bases and 4 bases respectively, with 13 bases between them. CDR1 and CDR2 from the germline V gene are SGDLS and YYNGEE. CDR3: CASSEGGARTEAFF. The CDR3 DNA is TGTGCCAGCAGCGAGGGGGGGGCGCGCACTGAAGCTTTCTTT.

The rearrangement uses TRBV6-5 and TRBJ2-7; 7 bases line up with TRBD1. Trimming removed 8 bases from V and 5 bases from J; junction bases left unmatched: 12. The CDR3 is made up of 14 amino acids. Germline CDR1 and CDR2: MNHEY and SVGAGI. This CDR3 is CASSRNRGKNEQYF. The CDR3 DNA sequence: TGTGCCAGCTCCCGGAACAGGGGAAAGAACGAGCAGTACTTC.

The chain recombines TRBV18 with TRBJ1-6; D is uncertain. Per germline, CDR1 KGHSH and CDR2 LQKENI. The CDR3 spans 15 residues. Trimming pared 2 bases from V and 5 bases from J, leaving 10 bases between. Written as DNA, the CDR3 is TGTGCCAGCTCACCAGTCGCGGGTAATAATTCACCCCTCCACTTT. It translates to CASSPVAGNNSPLHF.

The chain couples TRBV7-9 to TRBJ2-7, with TRBD1 as a possible D gene (6 bases). V lost 7 bases to trimming and J lost 6 bases, with 13 bases between them. CDR3 length equals 12 residues. Per germline, CDR1 SEHNR and CDR2 FQNEAQ (reference sequence). CDR3 region: CASNGQSTEQYF. The CDR3 coding sequence is TGTGCCAGCAACGGACAGTCCACCGAGCAGTACTTC.

The chain couples TRBV5-8 to TRBJ1-4; perhaps TRBD1 as D (6 bases). The CDR3 has 15 amino acids. Trimming stripped 4 bases from V and 4 bases from J, with 14 bases between. The germline CDR1 and CDR2 sequences are SGHTS and YDEGEE. CDR3 coding DNA: TGTGCCAGCAGCGACCGACAGGCGATTAATGAAAAACTGTTTTTT. This translates into CASSDRQAINEKLFF.

This clone has just a few counts. The V and J genes are TRBV5-1 and TRBJ2-1; 10 bases match TRBD2. The V and J ends lost 0 bases and 7 bases, in that order; junction bases with no gene match: 7. Germline V gene data show CDR1 as SGHRS and CDR2 as YFSETQ. This CDR3 is 16 amino acids long. CDR3 coding DNA: TGCGCCAGCAGCTTGGCCGGAGCGGGGGGGCCGAATGAGCAGTTCTTC. The encoded protein is CASSLAGAGGPNEQFF.

V and J are TRBV6-4 and TRBJ2-5, with 8 bases identical to TRBD2. Germline V CDR1 and CDR2: MRHNA, SNTAGT. The J segment lost 3 bases and the V segment lost 3 bases, leaving 6 bases of the junction unmatched. The CDR3 spans 15 residues. CDR3 DNA: TGTGCCAGCAGTGAATCAGCGGGAGAGGAAGAGACCCAGTACTTC. It is translated as CASSESAGEEETQYF.

As regards this clone: Germline and junction disagree at one end, which may indicate a read error. The chain employs TRBV7-8 and TRBJ2-7, with TRBD2 identical over 7 bases. CDR1 SGHVS and CDR2 FQNEAQ come from the germline V gene. This CDR3 is built from 13 residues. This CDR3 reads CVSSFAGAYEQYF. CDR3 bases: TGTGTCAGCAGCTTTGCGGGGGCCTACGAGCAGTACTTC.

The chain links TRBV7-3 to TRBJ2-5, with TRBD2 matching over 10 bases. J lost 4 bases, V lost 1 base, and 3 bases had no gene match. The germline CDR1 and CDR2 sequences are SGHTA and FQGTGA. The CDR3 extends over 15 amino acids. The CDR3 loop is CASSLRSGGGETQYF. The CDR3 DNA is TGTGCCAGCAGCTTAAGAAGCGGGGGGGGAGAGACCCAGTACTTC.

The chain joins TRBV11-3 to TRBJ2-7; 9 bases map to TRBD1. Looked up from germline, CDR1 is SGHNT and CDR2 is YENEEA. Unmatched junction bases numbered 7, after V lost 4 bases and J lost 3 bases. This CDR3 comprises 15 residues. The DNA for the CDR3 is TGTGCCAGCAGCTCGTCCGGGACAGGGAACTACGAGCAGTACTTC. Protein product: CASSSSGTGNYEQYF.

The chain combines TRBV6-5 with TRBJ1-5; D gene uncertain. With 6 bases removed from V and 7 bases from J, the gap between germline ends came to 13 bases. The length of the CDR3 is 13 residues. Germline V lookup: CDR1 MNHEY, CDR2 SVGAGI. CDR3: CASRQTIRQPQHF. Written as DNA, the CDR3 is TGTGCCAGCAGACAAACAATTCGCCAGCCCCAGCATTTT.

V is TRBV5-4 and J is TRBJ1-1; 10 bases agree with TRBD1. Losses at the gene ends were 0 bases for V and 7 bases for J; bases not matched to a gene: 9. Germline V gene lookup returns CDR1 SGHNT and CDR2 YYREEE (reference sequence). The CDR3 consists of 16 residues. CDR3 region: CASSLGQGAFGSEAFF. The CDR3 region has the DNA TGTGCCAGCAGCTTGGGACAGGGGGCTTTTGGGAGTGAAGCTTTCTTT.

This clone was observed once. The chain uses TRBV27 and TRBJ2-7; TRBD1 agrees at 9 bases. The CDR3 consists of 15 residues. Trimming cost V 0 bases and J 5 bases; bases outside gene matches: 5. Germline lookup yields CDR1 MNHEY and CDR2 SMNVEV (reference sequence). CDR3 loop: CASSLSGTGRNEQYF. CDR3 bases: TGTGCCAGCAGTTTATCGGGGACAGGGAGGAACGAGCAGTACTTC.

This clone appeared a few times. The chain recombines TRBV11-2 with TRBJ1-2; D possibly corresponds to TRBD1 (6 bases). CDR1 and CDR2 (germline): SGHAT, FQNNGV. The CDR3 covers 15 residues. Trimming shortened V by 2 bases and J by 2 bases, and 12 bases separated the two germline ends. The CDR3 loop reads CASSLTRDINYGYTF. The CDR3 bases are TGTGCCAGCAGCTTAACTCGGGACATAAACTATGGCTACACCTTC.

The chain employs TRBV4-3 and TRBJ2-5, with a weak D call TRBD2 (6 bases). The length of the CDR3 is 16 residues. The V and J ends lost 3 bases and 1 base respectively, with 15 bases between them. CDR1 is LGHNA and CDR2 is YSLEER in the germline V gene. The CDR3: CASSHRPLAVQETQYF. The CDR3, as DNA: TGCGCCAGCAGCCATCGCCCACTAGCAGTCCAAGAGACCCAGTACTTC.

J is TRBJ2-3 and V is TRBV11-3; weak D call: TRBD2 (6 bases). V lost 1 base and J 6 bases, leaving 20 bases between the germline ends. This CDR3 region has 17 residues. CDR1 and CDR2 from the germline V gene are SGHNT and YENEEA. The CDR3 sequence is CASSLGLARGTSDTQYF. Written as DNA, the CDR3 is TGTGCCAGCAGCTTAGGCTTAGCTCGCGGGACCTCTGATACGCAGTATTTT.

The chain employs TRBV5-8 and TRBJ2-7; no clear D. The length of the CDR3 is 12 residues. In germline, CDR1 is SGHTS, CDR2 YDEGEE. Trimming took 1 base from V and 6 from J, leaving 8 bases between them. This chain's CDR3 is CASSLLRLEQYF. The CDR3 DNA sequence: TGTGCCAGCAGCTTGTTGAGGCTCGAGCAGTACTTC.

The rearrangement joins TRBV5-6 to TRBJ1-2; perhaps TRBD1 as D (5 bases). Trimming pared 4 bases from V and 8 bases from J, leaving 12 bases between. The CDR3 loop spans 12 amino acids. Germline V lookup: CDR1 SGHDT, CDR2 YYEEEE. The CDR3 sequence: CASSRDRGGYTF. The CDR3 DNA follows: TGTGCCAGCAGCCGCGATAGGGGCGGCTACACCTTC.